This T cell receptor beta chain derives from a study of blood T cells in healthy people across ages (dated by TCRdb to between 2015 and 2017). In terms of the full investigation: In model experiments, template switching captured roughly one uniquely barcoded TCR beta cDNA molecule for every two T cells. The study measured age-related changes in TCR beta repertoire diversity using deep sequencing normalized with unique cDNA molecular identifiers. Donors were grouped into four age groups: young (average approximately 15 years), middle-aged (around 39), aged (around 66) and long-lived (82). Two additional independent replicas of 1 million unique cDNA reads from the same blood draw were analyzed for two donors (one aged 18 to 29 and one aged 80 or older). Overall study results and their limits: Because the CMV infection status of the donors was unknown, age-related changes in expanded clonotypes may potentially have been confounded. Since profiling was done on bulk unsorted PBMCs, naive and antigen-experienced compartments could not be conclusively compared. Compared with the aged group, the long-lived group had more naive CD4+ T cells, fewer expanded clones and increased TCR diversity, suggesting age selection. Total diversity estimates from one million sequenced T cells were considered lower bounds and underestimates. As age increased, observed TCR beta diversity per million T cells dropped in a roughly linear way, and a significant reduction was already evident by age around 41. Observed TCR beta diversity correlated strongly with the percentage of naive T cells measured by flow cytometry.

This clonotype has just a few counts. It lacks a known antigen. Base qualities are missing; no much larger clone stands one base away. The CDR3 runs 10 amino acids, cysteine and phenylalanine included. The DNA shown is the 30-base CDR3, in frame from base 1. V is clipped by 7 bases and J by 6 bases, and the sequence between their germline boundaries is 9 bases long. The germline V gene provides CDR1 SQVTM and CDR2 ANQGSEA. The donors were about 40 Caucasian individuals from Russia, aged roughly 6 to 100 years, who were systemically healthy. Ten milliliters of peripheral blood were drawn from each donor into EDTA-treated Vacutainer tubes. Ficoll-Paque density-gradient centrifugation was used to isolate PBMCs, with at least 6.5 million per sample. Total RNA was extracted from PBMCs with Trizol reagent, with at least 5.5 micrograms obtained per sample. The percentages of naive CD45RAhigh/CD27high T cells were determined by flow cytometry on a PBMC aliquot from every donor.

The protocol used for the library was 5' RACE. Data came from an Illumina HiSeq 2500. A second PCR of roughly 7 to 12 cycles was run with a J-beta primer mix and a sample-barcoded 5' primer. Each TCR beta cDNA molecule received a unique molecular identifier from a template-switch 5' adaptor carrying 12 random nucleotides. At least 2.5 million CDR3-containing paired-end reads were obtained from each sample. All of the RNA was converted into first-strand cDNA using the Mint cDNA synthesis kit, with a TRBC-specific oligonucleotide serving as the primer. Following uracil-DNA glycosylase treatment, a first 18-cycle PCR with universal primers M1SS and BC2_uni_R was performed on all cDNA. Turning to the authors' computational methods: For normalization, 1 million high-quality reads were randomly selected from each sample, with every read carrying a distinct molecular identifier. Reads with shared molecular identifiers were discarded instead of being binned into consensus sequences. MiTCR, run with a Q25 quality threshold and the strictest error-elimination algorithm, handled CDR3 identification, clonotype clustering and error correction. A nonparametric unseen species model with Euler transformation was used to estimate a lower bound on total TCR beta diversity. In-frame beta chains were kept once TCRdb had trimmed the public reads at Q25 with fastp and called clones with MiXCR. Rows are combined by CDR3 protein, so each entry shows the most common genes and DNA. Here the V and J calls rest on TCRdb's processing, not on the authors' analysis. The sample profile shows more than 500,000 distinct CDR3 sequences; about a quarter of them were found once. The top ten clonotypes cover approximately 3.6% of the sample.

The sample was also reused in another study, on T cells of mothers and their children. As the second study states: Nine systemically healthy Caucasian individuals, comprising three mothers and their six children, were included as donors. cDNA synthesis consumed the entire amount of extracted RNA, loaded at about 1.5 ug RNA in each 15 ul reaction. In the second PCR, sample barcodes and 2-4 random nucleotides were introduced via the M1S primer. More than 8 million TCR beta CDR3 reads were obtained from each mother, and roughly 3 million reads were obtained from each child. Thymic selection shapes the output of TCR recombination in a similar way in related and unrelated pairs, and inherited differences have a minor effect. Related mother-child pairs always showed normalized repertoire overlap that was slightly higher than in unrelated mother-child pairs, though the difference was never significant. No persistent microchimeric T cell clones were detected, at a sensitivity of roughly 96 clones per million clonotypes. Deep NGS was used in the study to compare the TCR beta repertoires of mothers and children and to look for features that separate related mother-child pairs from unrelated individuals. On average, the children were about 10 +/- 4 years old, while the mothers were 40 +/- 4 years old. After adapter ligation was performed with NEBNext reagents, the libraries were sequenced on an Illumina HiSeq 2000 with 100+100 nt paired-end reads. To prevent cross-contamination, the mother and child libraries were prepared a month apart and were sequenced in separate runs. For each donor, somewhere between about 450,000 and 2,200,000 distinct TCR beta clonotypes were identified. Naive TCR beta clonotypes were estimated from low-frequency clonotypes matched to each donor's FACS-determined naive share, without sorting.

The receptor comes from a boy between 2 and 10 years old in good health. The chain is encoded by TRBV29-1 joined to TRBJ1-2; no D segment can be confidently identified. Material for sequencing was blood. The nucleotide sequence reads TGCAGCGCCAGTTCAGATGGCTACACCTTC. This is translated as CSASSDGYTF.